This T cell receptor (beta chain) derives from a study of blood T cell repertoires in COVID-19. Study-level background: The United States, Italy and Spain provided the acute and convalescent COVID-19 samples. PBMCs, B-cell-depleted T cells, or T cells were the source of the cDNA or gDNA that made up the material.

In the authors' workflow: Amplification of reference gene primers provided the estimated nucleated cell counts. Profiling relied on immunoSEQ multiplex PCR, and the TCRdb table lists in-frame clones only, not all of them. Clone size and the V and J calls come from that table; the DNA yielded D and trimming. The repertoire consists of some 160,000 clones, with around 75% occurring once and the leading ten covering over 11%. Sequenced sample: peripheral blood. The receptor comes from a woman aged 80 or over with acute or convalescent COVID-19.

CDR3 nucleotide sequence: TGTGCCAGCAGCCGGGGTTCCAAAGAGCAGTACTTC. Amino acid sequence: CASSRGSKEQYF. The chain recombines TRBV13 with TRBJ2-7; tentatively, D is TRBD2 (5 bases). Trimming took 5 bases from V and 7 from J, leaving 12 bases between them. Germline V CDR1 and CDR2: PRHDT, FYEKMQ (reference sequence). CDR3 length equals 12 residues. The full variable domain, completed using reference TRBV13 and TRBJ2-7, is AAGVIQSPRHLIKEKRETATLKCYPIPRHDTVYWYQQGPGQDPQFLISFYEKMQSDKGSIPDRFSAQQFSDYHSELNMSSLELGDSALYFCASSRGSKEQYFGPGTRLTVT.